A single sample is the source of the 16 T cell receptor beta chains below, sequenced in a study of CD8 T cells in ankylosing spondylitis. TCRdb processed the 5' RACE reads anew with MiXCR; each CDR3 protein has one entry. The repertoire holds some 130,000 distinct CDR3 sequences, with approximately 9.7% as singletons. Sequenced material: blood, either unsorted or a sorted T cell fraction (not recorded which). The receptors originated from a male donor with ankylosing spondylitis or in good health (not recorded which).

This clonotype has a count of ten or more. The V and J genes are TRBV7-2 and TRBJ1-2, with D perhaps matching TRBD1 (6 bases). The CDR3 covers 15 residues. CDR1 and CDR2 (germline): SGHTA, FQGNSA. The V gene lost 3 bases and the J gene lost 4 bases, with 15 bases spanning the gap. The CDR3 DNA reads TGTGCCAGCAGCTTCGGTGTTGACAGGCTCTATGGCTACACCTTC. It yields the protein CASSFGVDRLYGYTF.

This clonotype was recorded a few times. The genes are TRBV5-1 and TRBJ2-1; 7 bases are shared with TRBD2. V lost 4 bases, J lost 6 bases, and 10 bases stayed unmatched. The CDR3 runs 15 residues. The germline gives CDR1 SGHRS, CDR2 YFSETQ. CDR3 DNA sequence: TGCGCCAGCAGCCTGCTGGCGGGAGCGGGCAATGAGCAGTTCTTC. This encodes CASSLLAGAGNEQFF.

This clonotype was detected ten times or more. V and J are TRBV7-2 and TRBJ2-2; D unresolved. The V end lost 3 bases, the J end lost 7 bases, and 12 bases lay between the germline ends. In germline, CDR1 is SGHTA, CDR2 FQGNSA. The CDR3 contains 14 residues. The CDR3 DNA is TGTGCCAGCAGCTTCGACTCAGCATTCGGGGAGCTGTTTTTT. This codes for CASSFDSAFGELFF.

The chain joins TRBV20-1 to TRBJ2-1; a weak D match, TRBD2 (6 bases). Trimming took off 3 bases at V and 5 bases at J, with 17 bases between the two ends. The CDR3 loop spans 15 amino acids. CDR1 DFQATT and CDR2 SNEGSKA come from the germline V gene (reference sequence). The CDR3 loop reads CSASPPGAFNNEQFF. CDR3 in DNA: TGCAGTGCTAGCCCTCCGGGAGCTTTCAACAATGAGCAGTTCTTC.

Ten or more counts support this clonotype. The chain links TRBV12-3 or TRBV12-4 to TRBJ2-4; D remains ambiguous. The CDR3 extends over 14 amino acids. Trimming cost V 7 bases and J 0 bases, with 10 bases left between them. This CDR3 is CASNIGLAKNIQYF. Here the CDR3 DNA reads TGTGCCAGCAACATCGGATTAGCCAAAAACATTCAGTACTTC.

This clonotype was detected ten times or more. The rearrangement joins TRBV20-1 to TRBJ2-5; TRBD2 agrees at 11 bases. With V trimmed by 5 bases and J by 5 bases, 7 bases remained unmatched. CDR1 is DFQATT and CDR2 is SNEGSKA in the germline V gene (reference sequence). The CDR3 is 14 residues long. The DNA of the CDR3 is TGCAGTGCTCCGACTAGCGGGATTGGGGAGACCCAGTACTTC. This gives the protein CSAPTSGIGETQYF.

This clonotype was found many times. The rearrangement links TRBV6-1 to TRBJ1-2, with a possible D match to TRBD1 (6 bases). V lost 7 bases, J lost 3 bases, and 15 bases lay in between. Germline assignment: CDR1 MNHNS and CDR2 SASEGT. There are 14 residues in the CDR3. CDR3 DNA: TGTGCCAGCACGCCTTGGGGGGCTGACTATGGCTACACCTTC. Encoded protein: CASTPWGADYGYTF.

On this clonotype itself: Sequence at one end of the junction differs from germline and may be a read error. This rearrangement joins TRBV7-7 to TRBJ2-5, with D possibly being TRBD1 (6 bases). This CDR3 is built from 13 residues. From germline, CDR1 is SSHAT and CDR2 FNYEAQ (reference sequence). The CDR3 nucleotides read TGTGCTAGCAGCTTAAACAGGGCAGAGACCCAGTACTTC. This codes for CASSLNRAETQYF.

This rearrangement joins TRBV28 to TRBJ2-7; D is undetermined. CDR3 length: 14 residues. Per germline, CDR1 MDHEN and CDR2 SYDVKM. V shed 2 bases and J shed 3 bases, with 11 bases lying between them. In nucleotides, the CDR3 is TGTGCCAGCAGTTTAGCAGGTTTGATCTACGAGCAGTACTTC. Protein sequence: CASSLAGLIYEQYF.

This clonotype was counted ten times or more. The V call is TRBV27, the J call TRBJ2-2; 8 bases are shared with TRBD1. After removal of 6 bases from V and 5 bases from J, the junction contained 5 bases not matched to a gene. This CDR3 region has 14 residues. Germline assignment: CDR1 MNHEY and CDR2 SMNVEV (reference sequence). The CDR3 reads CASRRDRRTGELFF. Written as DNA, the CDR3 is TGTGCCAGCAGACGGGACAGGAGGACCGGGGAGCTGTTTTTT.

About this clonotype itself: The final CDR3 position lacks the conserved phenylalanine or tryptophan, pointing to a likely read error. The CDR3 region is CASSLENEQYL. As DNA, the CDR3 is TGTGCCAGCAGCTTAGAAAACGAGCAGTACTTG. J is TRBJ2-7 and V is TRBV7-9; D gene ambiguous. The CDR3 loop spans 11 amino acids. The germline V gene has CDR1 SEHNR and CDR2 FQNEAQ (reference sequence). V was trimmed by 1 base and J by 5 bases, leaving 3 bases between them.

This clonotype was observed at least ten times. This chain joins TRBV5-1 and TRBJ2-5, with D possibly being TRBD1 (6 bases). CDR1 is SGHRS and CDR2 is YFSETQ in the germline V gene. The ends were cut back, 0 bases at V and 0 bases at J, with 12 bases in the middle. This CDR3 region has 16 residues. The CDR3: CASSLADRPNQETQYF. CDR3 nucleotides: TGCGCCAGCAGCTTGGCGGACAGACCTAACCAAGAGACCCAGTACTTC.

This clonotype occurred many times. The chain has TRBV12-3 or TRBV12-4 and TRBJ2-3; TRBD2 aligns across 11 bases. V trimming: 6 bases; J trimming: 5 bases; junction bases outside the gene matches: 1. This CDR3 is built from 13 residues. This CDR3 reads CASRGTSGDTQYF. The CDR3 coding sequence is TGTGCCAGCAGGGGGACTAGCGGAGATACGCAGTATTTT.

In its sample, this clonotype is medium-sized. This chain uses TRBV20-1 with TRBJ2-1; D might be TRBD2 (6 bases). Germline V gene lookup returns CDR1 DFQATT and CDR2 SNEGSKA (reference sequence). This CDR3 region has 14 residues. Deletions cut 5 bases from V and 4 bases from J, with 15 bases between. CDR3 DNA sequence: TGCAGTGCTGGGGGAAGCGGGCCTTACAATGAGCAGTTCTTC. Encoded protein: CSAGGSGPYNEQFF.

This clonotype was seen ten or more times. The J gene is TRBJ1-4, the V gene TRBV20-1, with 7 bases identical to TRBD1. Trimming took 0 bases from V and 8 from J; bases not matched to a gene: 9. CDR1 and CDR2 (germline): DFQATT, SNEGSKA (reference sequence). CDR3 size: 15 residues. CDR3 residues: CSARDGGAGGEKLFF. CDR3 DNA sequence: TGCAGTGCTAGAGATGGGGGGGCAGGGGGAGAAAAACTGTTTTTT.

This clonotype occurred a few times. The chain links TRBV4-2 to TRBJ2-7; TRBD1 agrees at 8 bases. The CDR3 spans 16 residues. V lost 3 bases to trimming and J lost 4 bases; unmatched junction nucleotides: 11. Germline CDR1 reads LGHNA; CDR2 reads YNFKEQ. The CDR3 loop is CASSQRTGTGSYEQYF. Here the CDR3 DNA reads TGTGCCAGCAGCCAGCGAACCGGGACAGGCAGTTACGAGCAGTACTTC.